Following are 8 T cell receptor beta chains from one sample sequenced in a study of T cells in narcolepsy. Clones were sequenced by immunoSEQ multiplex PCR, and TCRdb holds only the in-frame ones, with some missing. The repertoire has tens of thousands of clones, more than 75% of them found once; the top ten carry roughly 2.5%. The material sequenced was CD45RA- memory CD4+ T cells from PBMCs. Source of these receptors: a human donor with narcolepsy.

Only a few counts were recorded for this clone. CDR3 loop: CASSRPGTSLHYEQYF. In nucleotides, the CDR3 is TGTGCCAGCAGTCGACCTGGGACCTCGCTCCACTACGAGCAGTACTTC. V is TRBV27 and J is TRBJ2-7; D might be TRBD1 or TRBD2, each matching 5 bases. The CDR3 is 16 amino acids. The V and J ends lost 5 bases and 3 bases respectively, with 20 bases between them. From germline, CDR1 is MNHEY and CDR2 SMNVEV (reference sequence).

The chain has TRBV28 and TRBJ1-2; D may be TRBD1 (5 bases). The CDR3 spans 14 residues. V lost 3 bases to trimming and J lost 6 bases, with 14 bases between them. The germline V gene encodes CDR1 MDHEN and CDR2 SYDVKM. In DNA, the CDR3 is TGTGCCAGCAGTTTGGGTCAGGGAGTGGATGGCTACACCTTC. It encodes CASSLGQGVDGYTF.

V gene TRBV4-3 combines with J gene TRBJ1-1; no clear D gene. Trimming stripped 0 bases from V and 1 base from J, with 18 bases between. The CDR3 runs to 18 residues. Looked up from germline, CDR1 is LGHNA and CDR2 is YSLEER. This CDR3 reads CASSQDLRLGRENTEAFF. The CDR3 DNA follows: TGCGCCAGCAGCCAAGATCTGCGGTTGGGGAGGGAGAACACTGAAGCTTTCTTT.

The J gene is TRBJ1-6, the V gene TRBV9; a possible D gene is TRBD1 (5 bases). Trimming removed 3 bases at V and 7 bases at J, with 11 bases between. Germline V lookup: CDR1 SGDLS, CDR2 YYNGEE. This CDR3 comprises 14 residues. The CDR3 loop is CASSAGNWNSPLHF. The DNA of the CDR3 is TGTGCCAGCAGCGCAGGGAATTGGAATTCACCCCTCCACTTT.

The J gene is TRBJ2-3, the V gene TRBV9; the match to TRBD2 covers 7 bases. This CDR3 is built from 12 residues. Trimming at V came to 7 bases and at J to 2 bases, leaving 1 base not matched to a gene. Looked up from germline, CDR1 is SGDLS and CDR2 is YYNGEE. Here the CDR3 DNA reads TGTGCCAGCCAGCGGGACACAGATACGCAGTATTTT. It encodes CASQRDTDTQYF.

The J gene is TRBJ2-7, the V gene TRBV19, with TRBD1 matching 9 bases. This CDR3 comprises 15 residues. In germline, CDR1 is LNHDA, CDR2 SQIVND (reference sequence). After removal of 5 bases from V and 4 bases from J, the junction contained 9 bases not matched to a gene. The CDR3 bases are TGTGCCAGTAGTCTCCTGGGACAGGGTAGTTACGAGCAGTACTTC. It codes for CASSLLGQGSYEQYF.

V usage is TRBV29-1 and J usage is TRBJ2-3; 11 nucleotides match TRBD1. The CDR3 runs to 13 residues. Trimming took 7 bases from V and 4 from J; bases not matched to a gene: 4. Germline V gene lookup returns CDR1 SQVTM and CDR2 ANQGSEA. The CDR3 is CSARDRGADTQYF. For the CDR3, the DNA is TGCAGCGCCCGGGACAGGGGGGCAGATACGCAGTATTTT.

The rearrangement uses TRBV5-1 and TRBJ2-5, with D possibly being TRBD1 (5 bases). Germline values: CDR1 SGHRS, CDR2 YFSETQ. The CDR3 loop spans 15 amino acids. Trimming shortened V by 4 bases and J by 2 bases, and 15 bases separated the two germline ends. The CDR3 sequence: CASSPYRPQQETQYF. CDR3 DNA: TGCGCCAGCAGCCCCTACAGGCCCCAGCAAGAGACCCAGTACTTC. Complete variable domain (other parts from reference TRBV5-1 and TRBJ2-5): KAGVTQTPRYLIKTRGQQVTLSCSPISGHRSVSWYQQTPGQGLQFLFEYFSETQRNKGNFPGRFSGRQFSNSRSEMNVSTLELGDSALYLCASSPYRPQQETQYFGPGTRLLVL.